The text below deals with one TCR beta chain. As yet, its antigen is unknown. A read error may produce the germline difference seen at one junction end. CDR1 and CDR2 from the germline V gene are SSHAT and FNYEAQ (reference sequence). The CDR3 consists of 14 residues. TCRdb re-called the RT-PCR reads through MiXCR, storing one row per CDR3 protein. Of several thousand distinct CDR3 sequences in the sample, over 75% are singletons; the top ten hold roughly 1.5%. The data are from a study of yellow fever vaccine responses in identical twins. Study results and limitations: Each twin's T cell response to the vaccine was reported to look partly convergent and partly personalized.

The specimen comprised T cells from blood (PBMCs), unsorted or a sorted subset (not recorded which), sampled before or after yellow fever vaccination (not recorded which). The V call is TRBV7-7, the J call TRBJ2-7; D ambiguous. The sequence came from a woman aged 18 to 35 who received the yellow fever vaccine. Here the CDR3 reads CASSLGPASYEQYF. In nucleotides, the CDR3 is TGTGCTAGCAGCTTAGGTCCGGCCTCCTACGAGCAGTACTTC.